Below, 10 T cell receptor beta chains from the same sample are listed, as sequenced in a study of shared clonotypes between healthy human individuals. Clones were sequenced by immunoSEQ multiplex PCR, and TCRdb holds only the in-frame ones, with some missing. This table holds 760,000 or so clones, 96% found once. Naivety among CD8 cells was defined by CD45RO negativity and positive CCR7 selection, thereby excluding terminally differentiated effector memory CD45RA+ cells. The sample comprised naive CD8+ T cells sorted from blood. The receptors were sampled from a man between 25 and 39 years old in good health.

The chain carries TRBV27 and TRBJ2-5; perhaps TRBD2 as D (6 bases). The CDR3 spans 16 residues. CDR1 MNHEY and CDR2 SMNVEV come from the germline V gene (reference sequence). With 2 bases removed from V and 5 bases from J, the gap between germline ends came to 18 bases. CDR3 DNA: TGTGCCAGCAGTTTAGGGACTGACAACGGAGGGGAGACCCAGTACTTC. Translated: CASSLGTDNGGETQYF.

The chain couples TRBV19 to TRBJ2-7; D gene uncertain. Germline CDR1 is LNHDA and CDR2 is SQIVND (reference sequence). This CDR3 comprises 14 residues. Trimming pared 5 bases from V and 2 bases from J, leaving 13 bases between. For the CDR3, the DNA is TGTGCCAGTAGTTCCTCACCCGGACCCTACGAGCAGTACTTC. This gives the protein CASSSSPGPYEQYF.

This chain uses TRBV9 with TRBJ1-3, with D perhaps TRBD1 (5 bases). The CDR3 consists of 12 residues. The germline CDR1 and CDR2 sequences are SGDLS and YYNGEE. Trimming removed 7 bases at V and 4 bases at J, with 9 bases between. The CDR3 DNA reads as TGTGCCAGCGAGGGGAGGGGAAACACCATATATTTT. Translating it yields CASEGRGNTIYF. Combining the CDR3 with reference TRBV9 and TRBJ1-3 gives the whole variable domain DSGVTQTPKHLITATGQRVTLRCSPRSGDLSVYWYQQSLDQGLQFLIQYYNGEERAKGNILERFSAQQFPDLHSELNLSSLELGDSALYFCASEGRGNTIYFGEGSWLTVV.

The chain recombines TRBV19 with TRBJ2-7; D possibly corresponds to TRBD2 (5 bases). V gave up 4 bases and J gave up 1 base, with 11 bases separating them. The CDR3 extends over 14 amino acids. From germline, CDR1 is LNHDA and CDR2 SQIVND (reference sequence). The DNA for the CDR3 is TGTGCCAGTAGTAGTTCGGGGAAGTCCTACGAGCAGTACTTC. Amino acids: CASSSSGKSYEQYF.

This clone was seen more than once but under ten times. The V and J genes are TRBV28 and TRBJ2-1, with TRBD2 as a possible D gene (6 bases). Trimming cost V 1 base and J 8 bases, with 27 bases left between them. Looked up from germline, CDR1 is MDHEN and CDR2 is SYDVKM. CDR3 length: 19 amino acids. CDR3 loop: CASSLSNPKLWWEVDEQFF. CDR3 nucleotides: TGTGCCAGCAGTTTATCAAACCCGAAACTTTGGTGGGAGGTCGATGAGCAGTTCTTC.

The chain carries TRBV27 and TRBJ1-3, with 7 bases lining up with TRBD1. The junction had 4 bases not matched to a gene; V was cut back by 5 bases and J by 3 bases. CDR1 and CDR2 from the germline V gene are MNHEY and SMNVEV (reference sequence). CDR3 size: 14 residues. CDR3 amino acids: CASSKTGFGNTIYF. DNA for the CDR3: TGTGCCAGCAGTAAGACAGGGTTTGGAAACACCATATATTTT.

This rearrangement joins TRBV9 to TRBJ2-3; D might be TRBD2 (6 bases). This CDR3 comprises 13 residues. Between the trimmed V and J ends, which lost 5 bases and 1 base, there was a span of 8 bases. The germline V gene encodes CDR1 SGDLS and CDR2 YYNGEE. CDR3: CASSSGGTDTQYF. DNA for the CDR3: TGTGCCAGCAGTAGCGGTGGCACAGATACGCAGTATTTT.

The chain couples TRBV5-1 to TRBJ1-2, with 11 bases matching TRBD1. Germline V lookup: CDR1 SGHRS, CDR2 YFSETQ. V was clipped by 4 bases and J by 6 bases; unmatched bases: 5. This CDR3 contains 14 residues. CDR3 DNA sequence: TGCGCCAGCAGCCTACGGACAGGGGGCAATGGCTACACCTTC. Its protein product is CASSLRTGGNGYTF.

The chain recombines TRBV2 with TRBJ1-4, with 8 bases that match TRBD1. The length of the CDR3 is 12 residues. The J segment lost 8 bases and the V segment lost 9 bases, leaving 5 bases of the junction unmatched. Germline values: CDR1 SNHLY, CDR2 FYNNEI. The CDR3 spells CASQGAREKLFF. Here the CDR3 DNA reads TGTGCCAGTCAGGGGGCGCGCGAAAAACTGTTTTTT. The whole variable domain, filled in from reference TRBV2 and TRBJ1-4, reads EPEVTQTPSHQVTQMGQEVILRCVPISNHLYFYWYRQILGQKVEFLVSFYNNEISEKSEIFDDQFSVERPDGSNFTLKIRSTKLEDSAMYFCASQGAREKLFFGSGTQLSVL.

J is TRBJ2-1 and V is TRBV7-2, with no clear D. The CDR3 totals 15 residues. V lost 2 bases to trimming and J lost 4 bases, with 12 bases between them. Germline CDR1 is SGHTA and CDR2 is FQGNSA. CDR3: CASSLSPTPYNEQFF. In nucleotides, the CDR3 is TGTGCCAGCAGCTTATCCCCGACCCCTTACAATGAGCAGTTCTTC.